This section outlines one TCR beta chain sequence together with its context. Antigen specificity is unknown. TCRdb's table, derived via immunoSEQ multiplex PCR, lists solely in-frame clones and lacks some. This table holds 100,000 or so clones, roughly 93% found once. The CDR3 has 16 amino acids. The trim removed 3 bases at V and 10 bases at J, leaving 14 bases unmatched. Looked up from germline, CDR1 is MGHRA and CDR2 is YSYEKL. This sample is part of a study of Tregs in tolerant kidney transplant recipients. The study's findings and limits: This study did not directly address biological reproducibility. Few patients were studied, so findings need validation in larger groups.

The nonmyeloablative bone marrow transplants came from related graft donors, with transient mixed chimerism. Unstimulated regulatory T cells (CD4+CD25+CD127-), CD4+CD25- non-regulatory cells, CD4 and CD8 cells were FACS-sorted from thawed PBMCs. This sample comprised CD4+ T cells from blood (PBMCs), obtained 12 months after the transplant. The sequence came from a human patient who received a combined kidney and bone marrow transplant. Some T cells may have originated in the graft donor. The J gene is TRBJ2-3, the V gene TRBV4-1; 9 positions match TRBD2. CDR3: CASSHGGPAGGRAQYF. The CDR3, as DNA: TGCGCCAGCAGCCATGGGGGGCCAGCGGGAGGTCGAGCGCAGTATTTT.